This T cell receptor beta chain is from a study of T cells in localized non-small cell lung cancer (dated by TCRdb to the early 2020s). General notes on the study: Comparing tumors with uninvolved tumor-adjacent lungs, the study looked at the T cell repertoires of around 250 patients with early-stage NSCLC. The cohort was made up of 200 to 250 treatment-naive NSCLC patients whose localized lung tumors had been resected. A mean age of approximately 66 years was recorded for the NSCLC patients, of whom 120 to 150 were male and about a hundred were female.

TCR beta CDR3 regions were sequenced from DNA using the immunoSEQ Assay. The study's processing was this. To compute T cell density, TCR beta template counts were normalized to usable DNA, which was estimated by amplifying housekeeping genes. Using the preseqR package, richness was estimated by extrapolating to 120,000 templates for tissue samples and 400,000 templates for PBMC samples. Clonality was defined by subtracting Pielou's evenness from one. Tissue-enriched TCRs were identified through differential abundance testing performed on productive amino-acid clonotypes, with a minimum total count of 5 and an alpha of 0.1. The Jaccard Index and the Morisita Overlap Index were used to quantify repertoire overlap between compartments. GLIPH clustered TCR beta CDR3s with public tetramer-defined viral CDR3s; viral motifs required at least three viral sequences plus V-gene enrichment. In its TCRdb copy, this immuneACCESS table keeps in-frame sequences only and misses some clones. Where compared with another copy, unresolved V genes explain less than half of these, and the others have no known cause. The DNA gave D and trimming, while V, J and clone size come from that table. Across this sample there are some 85,000 clones, with roughly 75% seen only once. The ten largest account for 15% to 20% of the sample.

The paper as a whole reports these results and caveats: The highest T cell clonality was observed in uninvolved tumor-adjacent lung, where clonality exceeded that of tumor, suggesting that antigenic responses were more focused in uninvolved tumor-adjacent lung. Because multi-region tumor sequencing was not performed, intratumor heterogeneity could not be ruled out. Since the design was exploratory, TCR variables were selected using unadjusted p-values with no false-discovery rate correction. Longer overall survival was associated with higher T cell density in blood, whereas shorter survival was associated with higher clonality in adjacent lung. Of the top 100 tumor clones, a median of approximately 60 were detected in paired uninvolved adjacent lung; roughly 29 were also among that lung's top 100.

Reading from cysteine to phenylalanine, the CDR3 counts 14 amino acids. Kept here is only the CDR3 DNA, which spans 42 bases and is read in frame from base 1. The germline ends are 21 bases apart after V is trimmed by 8 bases and J by 10 bases. Per the germline V gene (reference sequence), LNHNV is the CDR1 and YYDKDF is the CDR2. Points on this clone: No cognate antigen has been identified for it. No qualities accompany the bases; no much larger clone lies one base away.

At diagnosis, peripheral blood, uninvolved tumor-adjacent lung and tumor were collected and stored as a combination of fresh-frozen and FFPE material. For TCR repertoire profiling, the blood samples were analyzed as peripheral blood mononuclear cells. This receptor was taken from a man aged 40 to 70 with stage II squamous cell lung carcinoma. The sequenced sample was PBMCs, obtained before any cancer treatment. Recombination joined TRBV15 with TRBJ1-3; the D gene is possibly TRBD1, with 6 bases matching. The DNA reads TGTGCCACCGTCCCGGGACACGGACGGGGGACCATATATTTT. Protein translation: CATVPGHGRGTIYF.